The table lists the clone carrying this T cell receptor beta chain with many counts. These data come from a study of human T cells and chemical hapten exposure. It was unfractionated whole blood from which total RNA was extracted. CDR3 size: 14 residues. Germline CDR1 SGHRS, CDR2 YFSETQ. The V gene lost 4 bases and the J gene lost 0 bases, with 8 bases spanning the gap. TCRdb fed the 5' RACE reads into MiXCR, producing one record per CDR3 protein. Of 120,000 to 150,000 distinct CDR3 sequences listed, 4.1% are singletons. The chain joins TRBV5-1 to TRBJ1-3; D is unclear. The receptor was derived from a female donor in good health. The CDR3 sequence: CASSPESSGNTIYF. In nucleotides, the CDR3 is TGCGCCAGCAGCCCAGAGAGCTCTGGAAACACCATATATTTT.